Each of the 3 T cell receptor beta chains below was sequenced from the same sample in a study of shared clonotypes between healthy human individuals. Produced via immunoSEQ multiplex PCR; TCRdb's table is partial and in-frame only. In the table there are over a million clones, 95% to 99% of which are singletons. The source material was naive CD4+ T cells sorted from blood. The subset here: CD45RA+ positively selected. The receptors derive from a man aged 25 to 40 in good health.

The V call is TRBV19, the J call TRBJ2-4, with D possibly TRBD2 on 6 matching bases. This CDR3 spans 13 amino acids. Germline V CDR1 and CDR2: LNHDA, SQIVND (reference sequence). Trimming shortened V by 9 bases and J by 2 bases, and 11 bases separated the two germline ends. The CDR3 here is CASQTSSKNIQYF. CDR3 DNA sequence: TGTGCCAGCCAGACTAGTTCCAAAAACATTCAGTACTTC.

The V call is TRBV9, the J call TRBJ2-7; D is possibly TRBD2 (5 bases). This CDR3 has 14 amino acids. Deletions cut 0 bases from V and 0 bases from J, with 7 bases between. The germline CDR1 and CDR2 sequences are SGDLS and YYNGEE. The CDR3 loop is CASSVVEGSYEQYF. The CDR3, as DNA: TGTGCCAGCAGCGTAGTCGAGGGCTCCTACGAGCAGTACTTC.

The CDR3 DNA is TGTGCCTGGAGTAATATCGGGGGGGCGCCCACTGAAGCTTTCTTT. This gives the protein CAWSNIGGAPTEAFF. This chain joins TRBV30 and TRBJ1-1; possible D gene TRBD1, 6 bases. The germline V gene encodes CDR1 GTSNPN and CDR2 SVGIG (reference sequence). V lost 2 bases, J lost 4 bases, and 17 bases lay in between. The CDR3 extends over 15 amino acids.